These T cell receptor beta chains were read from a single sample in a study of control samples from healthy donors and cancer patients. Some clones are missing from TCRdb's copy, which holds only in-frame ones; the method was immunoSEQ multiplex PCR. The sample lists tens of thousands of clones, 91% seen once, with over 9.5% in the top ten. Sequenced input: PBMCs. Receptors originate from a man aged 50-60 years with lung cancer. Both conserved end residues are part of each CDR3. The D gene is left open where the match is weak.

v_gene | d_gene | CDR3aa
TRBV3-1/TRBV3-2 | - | CASSQPSTYEQYF
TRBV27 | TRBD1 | CASSSPGTGYEQYF
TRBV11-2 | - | CASSLVLSPYGYTF
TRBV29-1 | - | CRVGGPLNTEAFF
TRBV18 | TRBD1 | CASSPTGRSDGELFF
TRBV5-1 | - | CASSRGNLNEKLFF
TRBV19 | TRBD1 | CASSNLDRGNQPQHF
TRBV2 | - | CASSAVDHYEQYF
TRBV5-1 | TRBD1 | CASSLTLRQGEGTGELFF
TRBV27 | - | CASTTLSTGGVTEAFF
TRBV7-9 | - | CASSLISGGNTEAFF
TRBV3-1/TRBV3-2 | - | CASSHFAASTDTQYF
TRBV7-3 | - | CASSFAPASGANVLTF
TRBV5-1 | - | CASSKAGIPVSYEQYF
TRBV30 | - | CAWSVPLRAPYEQYF
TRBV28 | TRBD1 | CASSTYDRGAYEQYF
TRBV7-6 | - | CASSYTRGGNEKLFF
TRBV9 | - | CASSVGIELETDTQYF
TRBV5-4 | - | CASRLLQGGPNEQYF
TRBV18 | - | CASSLIGGELFF
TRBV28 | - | CASSFLSGTDTQYF
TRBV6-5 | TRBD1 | CATLDRANQPQHF
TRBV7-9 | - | CASSGAGSTNEKLFF
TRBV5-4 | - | CASSPGGHRNTEAFF
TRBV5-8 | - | CASTERGRPYEQYF
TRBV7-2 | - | CASSLVPETQYF
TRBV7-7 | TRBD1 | CASSSTGTGGAKTQYF
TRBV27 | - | CASSLDSSDTQYF
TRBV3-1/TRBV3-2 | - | CASSQDGTESSYNEQFF
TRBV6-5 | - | CASSYVLGETEAFF
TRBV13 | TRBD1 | CASSIRQGRGDTEAFF
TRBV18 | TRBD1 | CASSRDREQPQHF
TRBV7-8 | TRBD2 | CASSIGLAGTDTQYF
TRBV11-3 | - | CASSLGERNEAFF
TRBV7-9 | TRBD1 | CASSFGVGTGDLADTQYF
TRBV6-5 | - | CASSYSRGESSPLHF
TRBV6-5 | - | CASSPGPGGELFF
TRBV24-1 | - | CATEASGANVLTF
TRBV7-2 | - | CASSLGHIGNQPQHF
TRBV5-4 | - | CASSFQTGSGNTIYF
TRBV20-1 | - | CSGSRAGTQYF
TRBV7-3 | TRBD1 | CASSPDRAGTQYF
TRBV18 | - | CASSPGSTGRDTGELFF
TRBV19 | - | CASSSRAATNEKLFF
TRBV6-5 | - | CASSWGQQNNEQFF
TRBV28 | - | CASSLPNPGEQFF
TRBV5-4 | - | CASSLDLFTRADEQYF
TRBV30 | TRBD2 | CAWSVRLAGGPEQFF
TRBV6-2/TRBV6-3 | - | CASSYVENTEAFF
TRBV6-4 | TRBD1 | CASSQEQGAGNTIYF
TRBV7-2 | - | CASSPARGLETQYF
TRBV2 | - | CASSEVQTNTEAFF
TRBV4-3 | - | CASSQGNSPNSPLHF
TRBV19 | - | CASGRPGELFF
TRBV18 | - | CASSPEQDSIYEQYF
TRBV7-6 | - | CASSRTANQPQHF
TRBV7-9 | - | CASSLPANTEAFF
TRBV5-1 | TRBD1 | CASTRQGHVANTGELFF
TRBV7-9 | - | CASRDFRLITDTQYF
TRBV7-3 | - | CASSLIAHQGDTQYF